This T cell receptor (beta chain) is from a study of identical twins. A universal primer site was incorporated via template switching, and the cDNA contained unique molecular identifiers. TCRdb fed the 5' RACE reads into MiXCR, producing one record per CDR3 protein. The sample has about 530,000 distinct CDR3 sequences; around 15% are singletons. Study results and caveats: Rather than following the same donors, the conclusions depended on cross-sectional statistical analysis. In cord blood, abundant beta clonotypes had fewer insertions; memory showed no trend.

Between the trimmed V and J ends, which lost 7 bases and 2 bases, there was a span of 16 bases. The germline CDR1 and CDR2 sequences are MNHEY and SMNVEV (reference sequence). CDR3 length: 15 amino acids. This clonotype was seen more than once but under ten times. Its matching antigen is unknown. The sample was also reused in another study, on yellow fever vaccine responses in identical twins.

This sequence joins TRBV27 and TRBJ2-3; tentatively, D is TRBD2 (6 bases). The source of this sequence is a woman aged 18-29 years in good health. The sequencing input was CD4+ T cells sorted from blood. The CDR3 protein is CASNRRDSTTDTQYF. CDR3 coding DNA: TGTGCCAGCAACCGACGGGACTCAACCACAGATACGCAGTATTTT.